The following is a T cell receptor (beta chain) sequence with its context. This clone has more than one count but fewer than ten. Its recognized antigen is unknown. No base-level quality is on record; no much larger clone is a single base apart. The germline V gene yields ENHRY for CDR1 and SYGVKD for CDR2. V and J are trimmed by 3 bases and 1 base, and the gene matches miss 4 bases of the junction. Taken from cysteine to phenylalanine, the CDR3 has 16 residues. Only the CDR3 DNA is retained, 48 bases long and in frame from the first base. Library preparation employed the immunoSEQ multiplex PCR assay. As stored in TCRdb, this immuneACCESS dataset retains in-frame rearrangements with V and J assigned. A fraction of the clones does not appear; measured against another copy, unresolved V genes explain less than half of the discrepancy, and the remainder lacks a known reason. This sample comprises 30,000 to 35,000 clones, 65% to 75% of them detected only once. Jointly, the top ten make up approximately 4% of the sample.

The study tested focal radiation therapy combined with CTLA-4 blockade (ipilimumab) in patients with chemo-refractory metastatic non-small-cell lung cancer. These data come from a study of radiotherapy plus CTLA-4 blockade in lung cancer (dated by TCRdb to 2016 to 2018). Regarding the study in general: Among enrolled patients, about 19% had an objective response and 31% reached disease control. What the research found in general, with its limitations: After treatment with radiotherapy and ipilimumab, TCR clones that originated in tumors expanded in peripheral blood. The strongest predictors of response, as reported, were early dynamic changes in blood T cell clones along with a rise in serum interferon-beta after radiation.

The sample here was peripheral blood, taken from a patient treated with radiotherapy plus ipilimumab. This receptor chain uses TRBV10-3 and TRBJ2-7; 12 nucleotides in the junction match TRBD2. The receptor's source is a human donor with non-small cell lung cancer who had stable disease on radiotherapy plus ipilimumab. The bases read TGTGCCATCAGTGACCCTAGCGGGAGGGCGTCCTACGAGCAGTACTTC. It encodes CAISDPSGRASYEQYF.